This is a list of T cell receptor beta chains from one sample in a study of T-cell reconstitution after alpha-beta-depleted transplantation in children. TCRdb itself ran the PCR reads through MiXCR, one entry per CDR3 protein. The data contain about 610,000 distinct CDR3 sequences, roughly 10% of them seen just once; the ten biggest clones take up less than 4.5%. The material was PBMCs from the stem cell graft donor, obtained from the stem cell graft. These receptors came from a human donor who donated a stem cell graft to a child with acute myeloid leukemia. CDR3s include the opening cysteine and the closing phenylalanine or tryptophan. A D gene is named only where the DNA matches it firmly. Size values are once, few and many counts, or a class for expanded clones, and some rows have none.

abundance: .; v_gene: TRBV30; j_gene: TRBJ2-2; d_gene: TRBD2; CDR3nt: TGTGCCTGTCCGGGACTAGCGGTTATCACCGGGGAGCTGTTTTTT; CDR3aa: CACPGLAVITGELFF
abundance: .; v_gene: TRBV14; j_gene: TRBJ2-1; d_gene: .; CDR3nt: TGTGCCAGCAGCCAAGTCACCCGGCTCAATGAGCAGTTCTTC; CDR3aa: CASSQVTRLNEQFF
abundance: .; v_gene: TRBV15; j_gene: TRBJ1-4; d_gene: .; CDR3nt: TGTGCCACCAGCAGAGGCCCTCAAGGGACCAATGAAAAACTGTTTTTT; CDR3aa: CATSRGPQGTNEKLFF
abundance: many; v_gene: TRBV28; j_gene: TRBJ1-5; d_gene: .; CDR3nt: TGTGCCAGCAGTTTGCAAGGGTACCAGCCCCAGCATTTT; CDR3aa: CASSLQGYQPQHF
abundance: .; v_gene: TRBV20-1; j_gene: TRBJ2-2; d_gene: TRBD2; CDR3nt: TGCAGTGCTAGAGAGGCCAGCGGGAGAGATTCCGGGGAGCTGTTTTTT; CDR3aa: CSAREASGRDSGELFF
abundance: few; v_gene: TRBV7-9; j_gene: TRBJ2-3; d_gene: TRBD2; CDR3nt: TGTGCCAGCAGCTCCGAGCGGGGACGGAGCACAGATACGCAGTATTTT; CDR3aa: CASSSERGRSTDTQYF
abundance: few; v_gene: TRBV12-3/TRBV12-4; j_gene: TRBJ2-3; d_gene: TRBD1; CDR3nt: TGTGCCAGCAGTTCTCAACAGGGACAGGGGACAGATACGCAGTATTTT; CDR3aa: CASSSQQGQGTDTQYF
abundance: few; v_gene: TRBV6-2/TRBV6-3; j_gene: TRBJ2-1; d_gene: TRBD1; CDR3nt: TGTGCCAGCAGGGGACTCGGGACAGGGTCCTACAATGAGCAGTTCTTC; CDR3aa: CASRGLGTGSYNEQFF
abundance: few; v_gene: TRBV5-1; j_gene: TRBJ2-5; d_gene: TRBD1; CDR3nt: TGCGCCAGCAGCCAACAGGGGGAGAAGACCCAGTACTTC; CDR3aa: CASSQQGEKTQYF
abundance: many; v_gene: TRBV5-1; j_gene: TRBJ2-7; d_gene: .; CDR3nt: TGCGCCAGCAGCTTGTCTGGGGGAAGGAACGAGCAGTACTTC; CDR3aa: CASSLSGGRNEQYF
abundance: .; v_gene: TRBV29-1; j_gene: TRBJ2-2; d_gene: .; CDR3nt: TGCAGCGCTTCCAGGGGGGCTGGCGGGGAGCTGTTTTTT; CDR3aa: CSASRGAGGELFF
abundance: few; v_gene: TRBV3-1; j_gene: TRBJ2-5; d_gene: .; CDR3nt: TGTGCCAGCAGCCACCGGCAGGGGCAAGAGACCCAGTACTTC; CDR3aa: CASSHRQGQETQYF
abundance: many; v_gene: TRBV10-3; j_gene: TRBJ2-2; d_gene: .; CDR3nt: TGTGCCATCAGTGACCCCCAAAGGGTCGAACGGGGCACCGGGGAGCTGTTTTTT; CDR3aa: CAISDPQRVERGTGELFF
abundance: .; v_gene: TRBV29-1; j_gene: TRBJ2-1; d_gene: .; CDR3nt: TGCAGCGTTGGGTCTCCAGGAGGGAATGAGCAGTTCTTC; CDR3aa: CSVGSPGGNEQFF
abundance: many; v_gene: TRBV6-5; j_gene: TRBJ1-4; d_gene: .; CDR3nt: TGTGCCAGCAGTTACTCCGAGGGGTCTAATGAAAAACTGTTTTTT; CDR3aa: CASSYSEGSNEKLFF
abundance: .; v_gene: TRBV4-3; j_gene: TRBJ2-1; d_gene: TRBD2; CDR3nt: TGCGCCAGCAGCCAAGATGTGACTAGCGGGTTCTACAATGAGCAGTTCTTC; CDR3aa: CASSQDVTSGFYNEQFF
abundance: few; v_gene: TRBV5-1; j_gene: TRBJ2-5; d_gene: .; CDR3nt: TGCGCCAGCAGCTTCTCCTGGGGGGAGTCGACCCAGTACTTC; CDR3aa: CASSFSWGESTQYF
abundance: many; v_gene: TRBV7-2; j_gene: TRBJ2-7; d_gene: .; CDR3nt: TGTGCCAGCAGCTTTTTTAGAACCTACGAGCAGTACTTC; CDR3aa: CASSFFRTYEQYF
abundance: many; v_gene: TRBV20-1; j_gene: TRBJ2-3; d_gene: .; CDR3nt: TGCAGTGCTCTTAGCCCTGCGCAATCAACAGATACGCAGTATTTT; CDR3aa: CSALSPAQSTDTQYF
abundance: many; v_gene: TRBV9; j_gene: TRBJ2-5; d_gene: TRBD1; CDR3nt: TGTGCCAGCAGCGTAGGACAGGGGTGGCAAGAGACCCAGTACTTC; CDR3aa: CASSVGQGWQETQYF
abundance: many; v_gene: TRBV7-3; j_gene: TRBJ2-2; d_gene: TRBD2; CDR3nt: TGTGCCAGCAGCCCTGGAGCGGGAGGCACCGGGGAGCTGTTTTTT; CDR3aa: CASSPGAGGTGELFF
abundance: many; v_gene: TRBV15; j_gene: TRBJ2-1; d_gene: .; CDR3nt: TGTGCCACCAACAATCGCGTGAGCTCCTACAATGAGCAGTTCTTC; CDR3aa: CATNNRVSSYNEQFF
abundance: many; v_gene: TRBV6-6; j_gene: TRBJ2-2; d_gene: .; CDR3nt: TGTGCCAGCACTGGGGAAACCGGGGAGCTGTTTTTT; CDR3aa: CASTGETGELFF
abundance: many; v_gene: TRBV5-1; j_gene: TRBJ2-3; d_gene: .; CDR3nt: TGCGCCAGCAGCTTGGCCTCAGGGTCAGATACGCAGTATTTT; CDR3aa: CASSLASGSDTQYF
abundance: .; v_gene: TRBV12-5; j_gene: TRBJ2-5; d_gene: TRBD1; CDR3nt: TGTGCTAGTGGTTTATCAGGGGGCCAGACCCAGTACTTC; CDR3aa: CASGLSGGQTQYF
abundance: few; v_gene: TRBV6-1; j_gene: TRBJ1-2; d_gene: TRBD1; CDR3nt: TGTGCCAGCAGACAACAGGGGGCTCACTATGGCTACACCTTC; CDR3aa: CASRQQGAHYGYTF
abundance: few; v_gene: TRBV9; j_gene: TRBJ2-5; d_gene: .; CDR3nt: TGTGCCAGCAGCGCGGGGGAACCTGCACTTAAAGAGACCCAGTACTTC; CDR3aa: CASSAGEPALKETQYF
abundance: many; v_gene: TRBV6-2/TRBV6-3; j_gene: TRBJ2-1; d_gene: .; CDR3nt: TGTGCCAGCAGTTTCCGGGCTCTAAAGTCCTACAATGAGCAGTTCTTC; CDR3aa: CASSFRALKSYNEQFF
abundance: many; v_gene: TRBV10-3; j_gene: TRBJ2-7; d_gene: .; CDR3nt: TGTGCCATCAGCCGGGATTCCTACGAGCAGTACTTC; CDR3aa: CAISRDSYEQYF
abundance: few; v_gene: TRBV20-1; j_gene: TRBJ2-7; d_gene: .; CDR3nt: TGCAGTGCTGCAGACAGTAGCTCCTACGAGCAGTACTTC; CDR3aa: CSAADSSSYEQYF
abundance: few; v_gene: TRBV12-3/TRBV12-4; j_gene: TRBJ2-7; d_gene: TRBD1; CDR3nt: TGTGCCAGCAGTCAAAGCCGGGACAGGGCCTTCTACGAGCAGTACTTC; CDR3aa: CASSQSRDRAFYEQYF
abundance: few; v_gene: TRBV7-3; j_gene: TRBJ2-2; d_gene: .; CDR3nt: TGTGCCAGCAGCCCAGCCTGGGGGGCCGGGACCGGGGAGCTGTTTTTT; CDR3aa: CASSPAWGAGTGELFF
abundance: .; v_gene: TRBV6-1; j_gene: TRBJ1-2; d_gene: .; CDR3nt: TGTGCCAGCAGTGAAGCGAAGACAGTCTATGGCTACACCTTC; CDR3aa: CASSEAKTVYGYTF
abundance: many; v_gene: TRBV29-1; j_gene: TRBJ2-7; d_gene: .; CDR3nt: TGCAGCGTTGTGCCCCCGAGGGGAGACGTTTACGAGCAGTACTTC; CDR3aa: CSVVPPRGDVYEQYF
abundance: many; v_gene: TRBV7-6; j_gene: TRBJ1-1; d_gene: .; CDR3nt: TGTGCCAGCAGCGGGGGGCACGGCTTGAACACTGAAGCTTTCTTT; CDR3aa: CASSGGHGLNTEAFF
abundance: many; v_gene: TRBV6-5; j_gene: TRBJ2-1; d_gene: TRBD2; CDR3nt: TGTGCCAGCAGTTACACTACTGGGATAGCGGGACAAGATGAGCAGTTCTTC; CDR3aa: CASSYTTGIAGQDEQFF
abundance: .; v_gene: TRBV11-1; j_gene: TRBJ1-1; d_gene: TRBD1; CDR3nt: TGTGCCAGCAGCTTAGGAGCGGTGACAGGGGGCCGAACGACTGAAGCTTTCTTT; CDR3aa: CASSLGAVTGGRTTEAFF
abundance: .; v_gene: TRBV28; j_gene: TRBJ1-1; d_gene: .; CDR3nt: TGTGCCATACAGGGCGGTCACACTGAAGCTTTCTTT; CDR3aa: CAIQGGHTEAFF
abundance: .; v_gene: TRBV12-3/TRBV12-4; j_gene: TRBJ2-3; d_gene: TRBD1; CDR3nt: TGTGCCAGCAGAGGGACAGGTCTAGCAGATACGCAGTATTTT; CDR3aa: CASRGTGLADTQYF
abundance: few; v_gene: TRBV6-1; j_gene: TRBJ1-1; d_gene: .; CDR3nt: TGTGCCAGCAGCCCCATGGTGAACACTGAAGCTTTCTTT; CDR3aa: CASSPMVNTEAFF
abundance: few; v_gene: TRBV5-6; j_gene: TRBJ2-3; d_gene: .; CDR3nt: TGTGCCACCTTCATCTGGGGGAGCACAGATACGCAGTATTTT; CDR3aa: CATFIWGSTDTQYF
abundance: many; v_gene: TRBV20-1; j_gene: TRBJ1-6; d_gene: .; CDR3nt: TGCAGTGCTAGAGATTCGGACGATTCACCCCTCCACTTT; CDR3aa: CSARDSDDSPLHF
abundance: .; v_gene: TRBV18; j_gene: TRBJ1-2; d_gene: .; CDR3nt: TGTGCCAGCTCAGCCCTAAAAGATGGCTACACCTTC; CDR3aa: CASSALKDGYTF
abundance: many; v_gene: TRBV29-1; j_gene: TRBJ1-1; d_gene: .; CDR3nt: TGCAGCGTTGAAGGCCCCAGCCGCGGGAGGGCTTTCTTT; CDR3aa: CSVEGPSRGRAFF
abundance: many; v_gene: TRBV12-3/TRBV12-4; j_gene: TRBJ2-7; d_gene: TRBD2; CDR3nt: TGTGCCAGCACCACGACTAGCGGGAGCGCCTACGAGCAGTACTTC; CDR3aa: CASTTTSGSAYEQYF